The 9 T cell receptor beta chains given below trace back to one sample, sequenced in a study of PD-1 blockade in classical Hodgkin lymphoma. The protocol was immunoSEQ multiplex PCR, while the TCRdb copy is restricted to in-frame clones and leaves out a portion. The data hold roughly 19,000 clones, with 88% observed a single time. Time point meaning: cycle 4 day 1 (C4D1), after about 6 weeks of nivolumab. In every patient, relapse followed autologous stem cell transplantation, while exposure to brentuximab vedotin differed. The authors enriched CD8+ T cells from thawed PBMCs via magnetic negative selection. The sample consisted of CD8+ T cells from blood, taken before the fourth cycle of nivolumab. These receptors were taken from a human donor with classical Hodgkin lymphoma.

The V gene is TRBV21-1, the J gene TRBJ1-5; the table's D call TRBD1 went unverified against the DNA. TRBV21-1 is a pseudogene. This CDR3 spans 16 amino acids. This CDR3 reads CASSKGWDRVGQPQHF. The CDR3 DNA reads as TGTGCCAGCAGCAAAGGTTGGGACAGGGTCGGCCAGCCCCAGCATTTT.

The gene calls are TRBV27 and TRBJ2-1, with D perhaps matching TRBD2 (6 bases). Germline CDR1 MNHEY, CDR2 SMNVEV (reference sequence). Trimming shortened V by 4 bases and J by 1 base, and 17 bases separated the two germline ends. This CDR3 region has 17 residues. CDR3 nucleotides: TGTGCCAGCAGTTGGATCGGTAGCGGACCTTCCTACAATGAGCAGTTCTTC. This gives the protein CASSWIGSGPSYNEQFF.

The V and J genes are TRBV5-5 and TRBJ2-1; D is perhaps TRBD2 (5 bases). The ends were cut back, 6 bases at V and 7 bases at J, with 20 bases in the middle. Per germline, CDR1 SGHKS and CDR2 YYEKEE (reference sequence). This CDR3 has 15 residues. Here the CDR3 DNA reads TGTGCCAGCACCCGACTACCCCACTGGAAGAATGAGCAGTTCTTC. Encoded protein: CASTRLPHWKNEQFF.

The chain has TRBV29-1 and TRBJ2-3; TRBD1 matches 7 bases. The CDR3 is made up of 17 amino acids. J gave up 0 bases and V 8 bases, and 17 bases lay outside the gene matches. CDR1 is SQVTM and CDR2 is ANQGSEA in the germline V gene. The DNA of the CDR3 is TGCAGCTCGAGGGGGACAGCAACCCTCCTAAGCACAGATACGCAGTATTTT. This codes for CSSRGTATLLSTDTQYF.

This chain links TRBV28 with TRBJ1-2; D is unresolved. Germline CDR1 is MDHEN and CDR2 is SYDVKM. Trimming removed 4 bases from V and 1 base from J, with 19 bases in between. CDR3 length: 17 residues. The CDR3 loop reads CASSYISPYRDNYGYTF. CDR3 DNA sequence: TGTGCCAGCAGTTACATCTCCCCCTACCGGGATAACTATGGCTACACCTTC.

CDR3 DNA sequence: TGTGCCAGCAGTTCGAGGGCGCAGCCCCAGCATTTT. Protein product: CASSSRAQPQHF. This sequence joins TRBV27 and TRBJ1-5, with no clear D. Germline loops: CDR1 MNHEY, CDR2 SMNVEV (reference sequence). Trimming removed 4 bases from V and 7 bases from J, with 8 bases in between. The CDR3 is 12 amino acids.

This chain uses TRBV5-1 with TRBJ2-1, with 9 bases lining up with TRBD2. Trimming took 0 bases from V and 7 from J; bases not matched to a gene: 5. The CDR3 extends over 15 amino acids. CDR1 is SGHRS and CDR2 is YFSETQ in the germline V gene. The CDR3: CASSLAVAGVNEQFF. The CDR3, as DNA: TGCGCCAGCAGCTTGGCAGTAGCGGGAGTAAATGAGCAGTTCTTC.

The rearrangement joins TRBV7-2 to TRBJ2-3; possible D gene TRBD2, 6 bases. This CDR3 is built from 17 residues. Germline CDR1 SGHTA, CDR2 FQGNSA. Between the trimmed V and J ends, which lost 2 bases and 3 bases, there was a span of 18 bases. CDR3 bases: TGTGCCAGCAGCTTATGGGACTCGGGGTTTTGGACAGATACGCAGTATTTT. Translating gives CASSLWDSGFWTDTQYF.

The chain couples TRBV5-1 to TRBJ2-5; D uncertain. Germline V CDR1 and CDR2: SGHRS, YFSETQ. The length of the CDR3 is 14 residues. Trimming took 1 base from V and 10 from J, leaving 17 bases between them. This CDR3 reads CASSLSRVGSSQYF. For the CDR3, the DNA is TGCGCCAGCAGCTTGTCCCGTGTGGGATCAAGCCAGTACTTC.